This T cell receptor beta chain was obtained from a study of graft-versus-host responses after intestinal transplantation. Germline loops: CDR1 SEHNR, CDR2 FQNEAQ (reference sequence). Between the trimmed V and J ends, which lost 5 bases and 4 bases, there was a span of 15 bases. The CDR3 spans 15 residues. Concerning this clone: The target antigen is unknown.

The protocol was immunoSEQ multiplex PCR, while the TCRdb copy is restricted to in-frame clones and leaves out a portion. The sample yields approximately 92,000 clones, around nine tenths seen once. The gene calls are TRBV7-9 and TRBJ1-5, with D maybe TRBD1 (6 bases). The source material was unstimulated CD8+ T cells sorted from spleen or lymph node cells, sampled before intestinal transplant. The receptor comes from a human donor who received an intestinal transplant. The CDR3 region has the DNA TGTGCCAGCAGCGAAGGATCCACAGGGAATCAGCCCCAGCATTTT. Amino acid sequence: CASSEGSTGNQPQHF.